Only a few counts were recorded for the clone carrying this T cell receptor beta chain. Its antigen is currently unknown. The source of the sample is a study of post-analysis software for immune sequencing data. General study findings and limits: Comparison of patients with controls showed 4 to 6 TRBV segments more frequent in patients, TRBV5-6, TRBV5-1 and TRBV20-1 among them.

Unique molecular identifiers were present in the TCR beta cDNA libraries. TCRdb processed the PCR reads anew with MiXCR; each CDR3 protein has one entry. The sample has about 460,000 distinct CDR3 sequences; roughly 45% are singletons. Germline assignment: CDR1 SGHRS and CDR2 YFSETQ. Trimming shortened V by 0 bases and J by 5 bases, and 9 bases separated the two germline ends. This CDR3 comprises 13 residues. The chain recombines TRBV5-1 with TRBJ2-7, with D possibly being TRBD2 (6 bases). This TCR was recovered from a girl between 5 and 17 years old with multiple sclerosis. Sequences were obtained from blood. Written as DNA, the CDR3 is TGCGCCAGCAGCTTGGCGGAGGGTAACGAGCAGTACTTC. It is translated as CASSLAEGNEQYF.